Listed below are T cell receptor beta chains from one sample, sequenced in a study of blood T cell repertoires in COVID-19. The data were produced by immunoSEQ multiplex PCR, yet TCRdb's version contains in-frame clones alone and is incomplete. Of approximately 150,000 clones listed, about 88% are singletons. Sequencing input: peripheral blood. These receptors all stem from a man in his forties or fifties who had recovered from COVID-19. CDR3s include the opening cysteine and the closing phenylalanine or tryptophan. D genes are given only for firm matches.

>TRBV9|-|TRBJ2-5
CASSVDSGLGRETQYF
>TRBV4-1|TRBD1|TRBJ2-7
CASSQVGTGVYEQYF
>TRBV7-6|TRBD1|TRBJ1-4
CASSTGQGKEKLFF
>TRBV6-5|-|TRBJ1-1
CASTGGGEAFF
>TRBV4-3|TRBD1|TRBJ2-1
CASSQELTGDRKQFF
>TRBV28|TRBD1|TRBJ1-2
CASRGQGSNYGYTF
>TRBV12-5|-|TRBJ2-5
CASGLRAQGPQETQYF
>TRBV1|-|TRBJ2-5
CTSSRGVAETQYF
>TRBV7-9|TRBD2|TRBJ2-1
CASRPRGGQYNEQFF
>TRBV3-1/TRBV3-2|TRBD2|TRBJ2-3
CASSQGLAGPTSTDTQYF
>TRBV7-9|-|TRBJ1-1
CASSLGKGRGGNTEAFF
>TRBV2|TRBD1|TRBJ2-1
CASSETGTGTYNEQFF
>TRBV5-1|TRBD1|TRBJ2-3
CASSIFPPGTAFSTDTQYF
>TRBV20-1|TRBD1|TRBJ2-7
CSASGQGSPYEQYF
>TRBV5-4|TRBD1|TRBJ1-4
CASSFGQGLNEKLFF
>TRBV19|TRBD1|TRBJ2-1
CASSSHYGTGKSYNEQFF
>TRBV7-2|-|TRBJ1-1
CASSLVRGNTEAFF
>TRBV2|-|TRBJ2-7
CASSAGQFNEQYF
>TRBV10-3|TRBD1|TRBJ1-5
CAISAWDSSNQPQHF
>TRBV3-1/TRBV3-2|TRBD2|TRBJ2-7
CASSPPRTSGFSYEQYF
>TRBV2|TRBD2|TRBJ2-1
CASSEARSGSTRSYNEQFF
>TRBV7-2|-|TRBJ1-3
CASSRGSGGNTIYF
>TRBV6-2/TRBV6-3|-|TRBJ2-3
CASSLGLLTDTQYF
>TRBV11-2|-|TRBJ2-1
CASSLDWGRQFF
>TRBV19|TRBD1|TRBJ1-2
CASSITQGANYGYTF
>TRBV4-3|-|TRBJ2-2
CASSQDLRDGGELFF
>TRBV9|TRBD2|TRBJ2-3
CASGTAGGRTDTQYF
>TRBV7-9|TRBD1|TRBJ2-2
CASSRDRATGELFF
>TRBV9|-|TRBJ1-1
CASSVGEKNTEAFF
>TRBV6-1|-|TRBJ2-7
CASSGPGLSPTYEQYF
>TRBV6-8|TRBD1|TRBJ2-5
CASSYSTGAQETQYF
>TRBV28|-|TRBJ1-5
CASSLIRGNQPQHF
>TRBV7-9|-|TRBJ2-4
CASSPPFRVGNIQYF
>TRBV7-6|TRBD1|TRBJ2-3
CASSQNRGATDTQYF
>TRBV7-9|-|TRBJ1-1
CASSSPAGRGTEAFF
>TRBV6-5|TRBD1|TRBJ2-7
CASSQGTGGGYEQYF
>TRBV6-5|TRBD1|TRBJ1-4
CASTRTGFNEKLFF
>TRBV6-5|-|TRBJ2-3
CASSLQGITDTQYF
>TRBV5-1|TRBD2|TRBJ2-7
CASASGGVVNEQYF
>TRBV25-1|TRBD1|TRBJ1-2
CASSDQQTGFYGYTF